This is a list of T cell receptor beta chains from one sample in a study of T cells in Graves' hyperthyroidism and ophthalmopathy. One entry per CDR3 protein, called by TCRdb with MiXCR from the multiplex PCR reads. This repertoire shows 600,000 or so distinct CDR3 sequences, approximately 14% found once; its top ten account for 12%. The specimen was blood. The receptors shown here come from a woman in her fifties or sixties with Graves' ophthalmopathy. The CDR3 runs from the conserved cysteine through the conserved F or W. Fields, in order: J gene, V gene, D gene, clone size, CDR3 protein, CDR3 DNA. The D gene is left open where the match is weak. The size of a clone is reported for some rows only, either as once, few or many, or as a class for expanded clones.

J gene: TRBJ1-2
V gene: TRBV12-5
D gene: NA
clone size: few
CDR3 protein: CASGLVQVGYTF
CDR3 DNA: TGTGCTAGTGGTTTGGTACAAGTGGGCTACACCTTC

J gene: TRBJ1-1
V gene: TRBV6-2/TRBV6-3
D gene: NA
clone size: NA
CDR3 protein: CASSVGARGTEAFF
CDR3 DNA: TGTGCCAGCAGTGTGGGGGCGAGGGGCACTGAAGCTTTCTTT

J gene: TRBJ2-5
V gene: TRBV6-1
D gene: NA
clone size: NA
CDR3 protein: CASGVRAQETQYF
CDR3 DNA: TGTGCCAGCGGGGTGCGGGCGCAAGAGACCCAGTACTTC

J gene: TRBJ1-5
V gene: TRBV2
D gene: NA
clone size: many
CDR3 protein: CASSEGRNSNQPQHF
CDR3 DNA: TGTGCCAGCAGTGAGGGCCGTAATAGCAATCAGCCCCAGCATTTT

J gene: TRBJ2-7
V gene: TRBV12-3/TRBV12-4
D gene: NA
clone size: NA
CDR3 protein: CASSAGGGHDSYEQYF
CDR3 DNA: TGTGCCAGCAGCGCCGGAGGGGGACACGATTCCTACGAGCAGTACTTC

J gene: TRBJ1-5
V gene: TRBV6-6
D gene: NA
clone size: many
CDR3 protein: CASSYGGIGQPQHF
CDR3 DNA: TGTGCCAGCAGTTACGGAGGAATCGGTCAGCCCCAGCATTTT

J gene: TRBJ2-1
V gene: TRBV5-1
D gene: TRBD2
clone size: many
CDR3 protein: CASSWWREEHNEQFF
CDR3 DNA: TGCGCCAGCAGCTGGTGGCGGGAGGAACACAATGAGCAGTTCTTC

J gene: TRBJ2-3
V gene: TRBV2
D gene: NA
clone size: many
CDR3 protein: CASSEGLGTDTQYF
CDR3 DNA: TGTGCCAGCAGTGAAGGACTAGGCACAGATACGCAGTATTTT

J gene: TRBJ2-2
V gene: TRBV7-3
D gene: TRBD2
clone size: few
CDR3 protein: CASSRSGKGTGELFF
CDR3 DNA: TGTGCCAGCAGCCGTAGCGGGAAAGGAACCGGGGAGCTGTTTTTT

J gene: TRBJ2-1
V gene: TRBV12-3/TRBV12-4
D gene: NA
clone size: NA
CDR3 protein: CASRVVRDNYNEQFF
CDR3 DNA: TGTGCCAGCAGAGTCGTCCGGGACAACTACAATGAGCAGTTCTTC

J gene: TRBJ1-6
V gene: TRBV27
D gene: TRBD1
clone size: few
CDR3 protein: CASSLHPTGGGNSPLHF
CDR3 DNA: TGTGCCAGCAGTTTACACCCGACAGGGGGCGGTAATTCACCCCTCCACTTT

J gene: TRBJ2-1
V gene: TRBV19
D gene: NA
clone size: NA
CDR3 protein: CASSIVFRPLGEQFF
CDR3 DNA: TGTGCCAGTAGTATAGTTTTCAGGCCCCTTGGGGAGCAGTTCTTC

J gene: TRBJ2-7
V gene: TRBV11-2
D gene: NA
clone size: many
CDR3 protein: CASSFFGWGEQYF
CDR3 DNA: TGTGCCAGCAGCTTTTTCGGGTGGGGCGAGCAGTACTTC

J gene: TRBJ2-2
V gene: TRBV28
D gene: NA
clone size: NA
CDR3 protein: CAGRMTGAGGTGELFF
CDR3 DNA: TGTGCCGGCAGGATGACCGGGGCCGGGGGCACCGGGGAGCTGTTTTTT